These 25 T cell receptor beta chains came from one sample sequenced in a study of T cells in Graves' hyperthyroidism and ophthalmopathy. Authors of the study amplified TCR beta CDR3 regions from RNA transcripts. HTBI primers were the set used in a first-round RT-PCR of the TCR CDR3. TCRdb passed the multiplex PCR reads through MiXCR, listing each CDR3 protein once. Of about 300,000 distinct CDR3 sequences in the sample, around a fifth were seen once. The sequenced material came from blood. Source of these receptors: a man aged 45 to 65 with Graves' ophthalmopathy.

This clonotype was counted at least ten times. This chain joins TRBV28 and TRBJ1-2; 8 nucleotides line up with TRBD1. The germline V gene encodes CDR1 MDHEN and CDR2 SYDVKM. V was clipped by 4 bases and J by 8 bases; unmatched bases: 6. CDR3 length: 13 amino acids. For the CDR3, the DNA is TGTGCCAGCAGTTCGGGGACAGGAGGAGGCTACACCTTC. Its protein product is CASSSGTGGGYTF.

The table lists this clonotype with many counts. The chain links TRBV4-1 to TRBJ2-7; tentative D call: TRBD1 (6 bases). Trimming pared 4 bases from V and 0 bases from J, leaving 13 bases between. The CDR3 runs 15 residues. Germline CDR1 reads MGHRA; CDR2 reads YSYEKL. CDR3 loop: CASSRREGGSYEQYF. As DNA, the CDR3 is TGCGCCAGCAGCCGAAGGGAAGGGGGCTCCTACGAGCAGTACTTC.

This clonotype was observed at least ten times. This chain joins TRBV2 and TRBJ2-1, with 7 bases fitting TRBD1. From germline, CDR1 is SNHLY and CDR2 FYNNEI. After removal of 8 bases from V and 2 bases from J, the junction contained 3 bases not matched to a gene. The CDR3 consists of 13 residues. CDR3 in DNA: TGTGCCAGCCCGGGACAGACCTACAATGAGCAGTTCTTC. Protein product: CASPGQTYNEQFF.

This clonotype was counted ten times or more. V usage is TRBV29-1 and J usage is TRBJ2-1, with 12 bases matching TRBD2. Germline-derived CDR1 and CDR2 are SQVTM and ANQGSEA. The CDR3 extends over 16 amino acids. V lost 3 bases, J lost 9 bases, and 12 bases stayed unmatched. CDR3 DNA: TGCAGCGTTGAGCCGATGACTAGCGGGAGAGGGGGTGAGCAGTTCTTC. Translation: CSVEPMTSGRGGEQFF.

This clonotype showed up just a few times. A read error may be the cause here, since a much bigger clone is one base away. The chain combines TRBV27 with TRBJ2-1; no clear D gene. The germline CDR1 and CDR2 sequences are MNHEY and SMNVEV (reference sequence). This CDR3 region has 12 residues. The V end lost 8 bases, the J end lost 2 bases, and 7 bases lay between the germline ends. CDR3 residues: CASGRTYNEQFF. For the CDR3, the DNA is TGTGCCAGCGGTAGGACCTACAATGAGCAGTTCTTC.

The CDR3, as DNA: TGTGCCAGCTCACGGGACAGGGTCTATAATTCACCCCTCCACTTT. Translated: CASSRDRVYNSPLHF. The chain joins TRBV18 to TRBJ1-6; 9 positions match TRBD1. CDR1 KGHSH and CDR2 LQKENI come from the germline V gene. This CDR3 is 15 amino acids long. The junction had 1 base not matched to a gene; V was cut back by 4 bases and J by 3 bases.

This clonotype was counted ten times or more. The rearrangement uses TRBV20-1 and TRBJ2-1; 8 bases are shared with TRBD2. The junction had 11 bases not matched to a gene; V was cut back by 0 bases and J by 1 base. Germline CDR1 and CDR2: DFQATT and SNEGSKA (reference sequence). The CDR3 spans 18 residues. This CDR3 reads CSARDLGGRTGSYNEQFF. The CDR3 DNA reads as TGCAGTGCTAGAGATCTGGGCGGGAGGACGGGTTCCTACAATGAGCAGTTCTTC.

The genes are TRBV3-1 and TRBJ2-1, with 10 bases matching TRBD2. The CDR3 has 17 residues. Germline loops: CDR1 LGHDT, CDR2 YNNKEL (reference sequence). Trimming at V came to 4 bases and at J to 1 base, leaving 7 bases not matched to a gene. In DNA, the CDR3 is TGTGCCAGCAGCCCCCAAAGCGGGAGGGTTTCCTACAATGAGCAGTTCTTC. As protein: CASSPQSGRVSYNEQFF.

Ten or more counts support this clonotype. The chain couples TRBV6-1 to TRBJ1-2, with TRBD1 identical over 7 bases. Trimming took 8 bases from V and 3 from J; bases not matched to a gene: 3. CDR3 length: 12 amino acids. The germline gives CDR1 MNHNS, CDR2 SASEGT. As DNA, the CDR3 is TGTGCCAGCGGGGACAGATACTATGGCTACACCTTC. Its translation: CASGDRYYGYTF.

This clonotype was detected ten times or more. This chain joins TRBV20-1 and TRBJ2-1; D possibly corresponds to TRBD2 (6 bases). This CDR3 has 14 amino acids. V was trimmed by 1 base and J by 8 bases, leaving 15 bases between them. Germline V gives CDR1 DFQATT, CDR2 SNEGSKA (reference sequence). CDR3 loop: CSARAHAGRYEQFF. DNA for the CDR3: TGCAGTGCTAGAGCACATGCGGGAAGATATGAGCAGTTCTTC.

This clonotype came up a few times. V gene TRBV6-6 combines with J gene TRBJ2-1; tentative D call: TRBD1 (7 bases). This CDR3 is built from 14 residues. V lost 3 bases, J lost 6 bases, and 12 bases lay in between. Germline-derived CDR1 and CDR2 are MNHNY and SVGAGI (reference sequence). The CDR3 nucleotides read TGTGCCAGCAGTTATAGGAGGGACAGCAATGAGCAGTTCTTC. Its translation: CASSYRRDSNEQFF.

The V and J genes are TRBV24-1 and TRBJ2-5; D unresolved. Trimming stripped 1 base from V and 4 bases from J, with 6 bases between. CDR1 KGHDR and CDR2 SFDVKD come from the germline V gene. The CDR3 loop spans 13 amino acids. CDR3 sequence: CATSDFIGETQYF. CDR3 nucleotides: TGTGCCACCAGTGATTTTATCGGAGAGACCCAGTACTTC.

About this clonotype itself: Since a much larger clone is just one base distant, this may be a read error. The chain combines TRBV7-3 with TRBJ2-1; 10 bases fit TRBD2. Germline V gene lookup returns CDR1 SGHTA and CDR2 FQGTGA. The CDR3 totals 16 residues. The CDR3 DNA reads as TGTGCCAGCAGCTTAACTAGGTCTAGCGGGAGCAATGGGCAGTTCTTC. Amino acids: CASSLTRSSGSNGQFF.

There are many counts of this clonotype. The chain has TRBV28 and TRBJ1-5; 8 nucleotides agree with TRBD1. The J segment lost 3 bases and the V segment lost 7 bases, leaving 5 bases of the junction unmatched. The CDR3 is 14 amino acids. The germline V gene encodes CDR1 MDHEN and CDR2 SYDVKM. The CDR3 region is CASTTGGNNQPQHF. Here the CDR3 DNA reads TGTGCCAGCACCACAGGGGGTAACAATCAGCCCCAGCATTTT.

DNA of the CDR3: TGTGCCTGGAGTACCGGGACAGGGTTGACAGATACGCAGTATTTT. Its protein product is CAWSTGTGLTDTQYF. The rearrangement uses TRBV30 and TRBJ2-3, with 9 bases aligning to TRBD1. From germline, CDR1 is GTSNPN and CDR2 SVGIG (reference sequence). Trimming at V came to 2 bases and at J to 3 bases, leaving 6 bases not matched to a gene. CDR3 length: 15 amino acids.

The sample holds many counts of this clonotype. This chain joins TRBV6-1 and TRBJ2-5; 10 nucleotides align to TRBD1. CDR3 length: 14 residues. Trimming removed 6 bases from V and 5 bases from J; junction bases left unmatched: 6. Germline CDR1 MNHNS, CDR2 SASEGT. DNA for the CDR3: TGTGCCAGCAGACGGACAGGGGGAGCGGAGACCCAGTACTTC. It codes for CASRRTGGAETQYF.

Note on this clonotype: This may be a read error: a much more frequent sequence differs by one nucleotide. This chain links TRBV3-1 with TRBJ1-5; D ambiguous. V lost 0 bases and J 10 bases, leaving 7 bases between the germline ends. Per the germline V gene, CDR1 is LGHDT and CDR2 is YNNKEL (reference sequence). The CDR3 spans 12 residues. CDR3 amino acids: CASSQDRAPQHF. CDR3 bases: TGTGCCAGCAGCCAAGATAGGGCTCCCCAGCATTTT.

This clonotype was seen many times. The rearrangement uses TRBV6-1 and TRBJ1-1; perhaps TRBD1 as D (5 bases). The CDR3 runs 12 residues. Germline V gene lookup returns CDR1 MNHNS and CDR2 SASEGT. V was trimmed by 5 bases and J by 4 bases, leaving 8 bases between them. In nucleotides, the CDR3 is TGTGCCAGCAGTCGGGACCGCACTGAAGCTTTCTTT. Its protein product is CASSRDRTEAFF.

The chain is built from TRBV7-8 and TRBJ2-1; a weak D match, TRBD2 (5 bases). Looked up from germline, CDR1 is SGHVS and CDR2 is FQNEAQ. V lost 5 bases to trimming and J lost 0 bases, with 11 bases between them. The CDR3 loop spans 15 amino acids. CDR3 sequence (DNA): TGTGCCAGCAGCCAAGTAGCGAGCTCCTACAATGAGCAGTTCTTC. It translates to CASSQVASSYNEQFF.

The chain joins TRBV20-1 to TRBJ1-5; 10 bases agree with TRBD1. The germline gives CDR1 DFQATT, CDR2 SNEGSKA (reference sequence). With V trimmed by 3 bases and J by 6 bases, 2 bases remained unmatched. The CDR3 loop spans 13 amino acids. The CDR3 DNA sequence: TGCAGTGCTAGGGGGACAGGGGCTCAGCCCCAGCATTTT. It encodes CSARGTGAQPQHF.

Notes on this clonotype: A read error may explain this, as a much larger clone is one base away. V usage is TRBV7-6 and J usage is TRBJ2-7, with D uncertain. This CDR3 is 13 amino acids long. V lost 5 bases to trimming and J lost 0 bases, with 8 bases between them. The germline gives CDR1 SGHVS, CDR2 FNYEAQ. The CDR3 DNA is TGTGCCAGCAGCCAGGACCCCTCCTACGAGCAGTACTTC. Translation gives CASSQDPSYEQYF.

The V gene is TRBV7-9, the J gene TRBJ1-1; D remains unclear. In germline, CDR1 is SEHNR, CDR2 FQNEAQ (reference sequence). V lost 1 base and J 0 bases, leaving 12 bases between the germline ends. This CDR3 region has 16 residues. In DNA, the CDR3 is TGTGCCAGCAGCTTAGGGTCGGGGTCCATGAACACTGAAGCTTTCTTT. It translates to CASSLGSGSMNTEAFF.

CDR3 nucleotide sequence: TGTGCCACCTCAAGACGGCCGGATAATTCACCCCTCCACTTT. This encodes CATSRRPDNSPLHF. The chain joins TRBV19 to TRBJ1-6; D gene unclear. Trimming took off 10 bases at V and 5 bases at J, with 15 bases between the two ends. The CDR3 is 14 residues long. The germline V gene has CDR1 LNHDA and CDR2 SQIVND (reference sequence).

This clonotype was seen a few times. The chain employs TRBV10-3 and TRBJ2-3; D is unresolved. V was cut by 3 bases and J by 0 bases, with 7 bases left in between. Per germline, CDR1 ENHRY and CDR2 SYGVKD. This CDR3 spans 14 amino acids. CDR3 sequence: CAISEVGSTDTQYF. The DNA for the CDR3 is TGTGCCATCAGTGAAGTGGGGAGCACAGATACGCAGTATTTT.

This clonotype was found a few times. The rearrangement uses TRBV14 and TRBJ1-4; D is unresolved. Germline V gene data show CDR1 as SGHDN and CDR2 as FVKESK. V was trimmed by 0 bases and J by 0 bases, leaving 5 bases between them. CDR3 length: 15 residues. The CDR3 DNA reads as TGTGCCAGCAGCCAAGAGACCTCAACTAATGAAAAACTGTTTTTT. Residues: CASSQETSTNEKLFF.